This TCR beta chain was identified in a study of cytomegalovirus exposure and HLA in healthy donors. Study at large: The study placed about 86% of its 350 to 400 genotyped donors in the Caucasian-associated ancestry cluster. General study points: Earlier findings revealed that most TCR beta V segments proved productive either about 90% or about 30% of the time. In terms of immune exposure information, only CMV serostatus was available.

The CDR3 runs to 14 residues. V was trimmed by 0 bases and J by 6 bases, leaving 11 bases between them. CDR1 and CDR2 from the germline V gene are LNHNV and YYDKDF (reference sequence). Everyone who donated was a healthy bone marrow donor. This clone was detected a few times. Its antigen is as yet unknown. PCR was performed using 60 Vbeta and 13 Jbeta primers. Repertoires were generated with immunoSEQ multiplex PCR, while TCRdb's copy carries only in-frame clones and drops some. The data contain about 120,000 clones, under 85% of them seen just once; the ten biggest clones take up roughly 9.8%. The TCR originated in a man aged 40-49 years in good health and CMV-seropositive. V is TRBV15 and J is TRBJ1-2; D gene ambiguous. The sequencing sample was made of PBMCs. The CDR3 coding sequence is TGTGCCACCAGCAGAGATCCAACAGTCCATGGCTACACCTTC. This translates into CATSRDPTVHGYTF.